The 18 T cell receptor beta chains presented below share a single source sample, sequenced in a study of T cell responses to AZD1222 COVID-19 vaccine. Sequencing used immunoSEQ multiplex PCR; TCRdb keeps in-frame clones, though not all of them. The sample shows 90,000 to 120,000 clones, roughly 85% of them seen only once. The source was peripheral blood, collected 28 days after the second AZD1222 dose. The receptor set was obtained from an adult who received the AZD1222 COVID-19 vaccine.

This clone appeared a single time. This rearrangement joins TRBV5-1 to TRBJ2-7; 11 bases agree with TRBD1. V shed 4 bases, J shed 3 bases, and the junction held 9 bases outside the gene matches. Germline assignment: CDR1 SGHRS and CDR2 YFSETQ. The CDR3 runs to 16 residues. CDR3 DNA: TGCGCCAGCAGCCCCGTCCCGGGACAGGGGGACTACGAGCAGTACTTC. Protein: CASSPVPGQGDYEQYF.

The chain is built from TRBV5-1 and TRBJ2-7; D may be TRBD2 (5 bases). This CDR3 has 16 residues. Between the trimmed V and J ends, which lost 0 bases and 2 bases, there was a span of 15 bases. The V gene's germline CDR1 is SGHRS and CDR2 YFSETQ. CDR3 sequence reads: CASSLAEGGAAYEQYF. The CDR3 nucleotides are TGCGCCAGCAGCTTGGCCGAAGGAGGAGCGGCCTACGAGCAGTACTTC.

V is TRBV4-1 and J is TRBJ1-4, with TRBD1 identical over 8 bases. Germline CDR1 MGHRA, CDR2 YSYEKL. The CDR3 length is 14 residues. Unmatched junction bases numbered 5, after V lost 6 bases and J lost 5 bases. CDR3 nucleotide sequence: TGCGCCAGCAGGCGTACAGGGGGGAATGAAAAACTGTTTTTT. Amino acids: CASRRTGGNEKLFF.

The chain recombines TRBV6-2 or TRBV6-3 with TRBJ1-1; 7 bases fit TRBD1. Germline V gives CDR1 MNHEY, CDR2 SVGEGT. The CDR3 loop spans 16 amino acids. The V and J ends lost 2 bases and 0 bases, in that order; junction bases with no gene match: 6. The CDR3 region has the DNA TGTGCCAGCAGTTACCGATCACAGGGGATGAACACTGAAGCTTTCTTT. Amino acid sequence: CASSYRSQGMNTEAFF.

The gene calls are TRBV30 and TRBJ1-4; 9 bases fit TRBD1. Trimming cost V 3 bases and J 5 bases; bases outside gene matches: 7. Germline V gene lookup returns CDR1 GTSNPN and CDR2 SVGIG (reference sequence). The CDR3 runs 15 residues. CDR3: CAWRPPGTGNEKLFF. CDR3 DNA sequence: TGTGCCTGGAGACCGCCCGGGACAGGGAATGAAAAACTGTTTTTT. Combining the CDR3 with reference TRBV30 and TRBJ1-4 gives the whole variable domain SQTIHQWPATLVQPVGSPLSLECTVEGTSNPNLYWYRQAAGRGLQLLFYSVGIGQISSEVPQNLSASRPQDRQFILSSKKLLLSDSGFYLCAWRPPGTGNEKLFFGSGTQLSVL.

CDR3 nucleotide sequence: TGCGCCAGCAGCTTGGATAGCCTCGAGTCTAACTATGGCTACACCTTC. It translates to CASSLDSLESNYGYTF. V and J are TRBV5-1 and TRBJ1-2, with unresolved D. This CDR3 contains 16 residues. Germline loops: CDR1 SGHRS, CDR2 YFSETQ. V dropped 0 bases and J dropped 0 bases, with 12 bases sitting between them.

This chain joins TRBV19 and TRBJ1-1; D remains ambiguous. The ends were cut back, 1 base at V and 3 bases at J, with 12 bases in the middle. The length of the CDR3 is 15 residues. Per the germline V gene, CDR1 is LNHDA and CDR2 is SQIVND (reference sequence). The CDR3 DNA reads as TGTGCCAGTAGTATAGGACTGGACGGCCACACTGAAGCTTTCTTT. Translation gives CASSIGLDGHTEAFF. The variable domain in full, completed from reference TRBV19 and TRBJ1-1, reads DGGITQSPKYLFRKEGQNVTLSCEQNLNHDAMYWYRQDPGQGLRLIYYSQIVNDFQKGDIAEGYSVSREKKESFPLTVTSAQKNPTAFYLCASSIGLDGHTEAFFGQGTRLTVV.

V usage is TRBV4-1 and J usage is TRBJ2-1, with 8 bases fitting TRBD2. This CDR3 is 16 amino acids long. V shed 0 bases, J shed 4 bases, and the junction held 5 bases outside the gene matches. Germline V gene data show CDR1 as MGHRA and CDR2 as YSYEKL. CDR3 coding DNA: TGCGCCAGCAGCCAAGATGCGGGGGGTGCTTACAATGAGCAGTTCTTC. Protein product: CASSQDAGGAYNEQFF.

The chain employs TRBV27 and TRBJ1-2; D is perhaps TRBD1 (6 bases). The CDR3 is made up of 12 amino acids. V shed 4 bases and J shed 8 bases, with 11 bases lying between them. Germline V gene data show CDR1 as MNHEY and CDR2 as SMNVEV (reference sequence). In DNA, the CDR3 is TGTGCCAGCAGTTCGGCAGGGGAGGGCTACACCTTC. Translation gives CASSSAGEGYTF.

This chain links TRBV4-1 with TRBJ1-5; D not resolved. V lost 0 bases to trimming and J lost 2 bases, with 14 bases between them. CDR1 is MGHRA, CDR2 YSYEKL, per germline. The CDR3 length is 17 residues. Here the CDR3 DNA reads TGCGCCAGCAGCCAAGAAGCAAGGGCCTCGGGCAATCAGCCCCAGCATTTT. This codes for CASSQEARASGNQPQHF.

The CDR3 loop is CATSRDAGAYEQYF. Written as DNA, the CDR3 is TGTGCCACCAGCAGAGACGCGGGGGCCTACGAGCAGTACTTC. V is TRBV15 and J is TRBJ2-7, with 7 nucleotides matching TRBD2. Per the germline V gene, CDR1 is LNHNV and CDR2 is YYDKDF (reference sequence). Trimming cost V 0 bases and J 2 bases; bases outside gene matches: 1. The CDR3 is made up of 14 amino acids.

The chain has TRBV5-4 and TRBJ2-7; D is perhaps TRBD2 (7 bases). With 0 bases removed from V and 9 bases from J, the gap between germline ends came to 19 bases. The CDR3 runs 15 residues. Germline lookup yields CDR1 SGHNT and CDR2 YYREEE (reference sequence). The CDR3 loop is CASSLDGAGLGGQYF. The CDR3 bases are TGTGCCAGCAGCTTGGATGGGGCCGGACTAGGGGGGCAGTACTTC.

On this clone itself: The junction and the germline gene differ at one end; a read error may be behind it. The CDR3 DNA reads TGTGCTAGTAGCCTATGGACAGGGAGGAACACCATATATTTT. Residues: CASSLWTGRNTIYF. The rearrangement links TRBV19 to TRBJ1-3, with 8 positions matching TRBD1. This CDR3 comprises 14 residues. Germline V gene data show CDR1 as LNHDA and CDR2 as SQIVND (reference sequence). The entire variable domain, with the rest obtained from reference TRBV19 and TRBJ1-3, is as follows: DGGITQSPKYLFRKEGQNVTLSCEQNLNHDAMYWYRQDPGQGLRLIYYSQIVNDFQKGDIAEGYSVSREKKESFPLTVTSAQKNPTAFYLCASSLWTGRNTIYFGEGSWLTVV.

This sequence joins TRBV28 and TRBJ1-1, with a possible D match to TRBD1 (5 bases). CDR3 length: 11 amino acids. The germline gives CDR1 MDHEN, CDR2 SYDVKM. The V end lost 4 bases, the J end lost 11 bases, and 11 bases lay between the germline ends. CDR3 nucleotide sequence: TGTGCCAGCAGTTCAGGGTTTTGGGCTTTCTTT. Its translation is CASSSGFWAFF.

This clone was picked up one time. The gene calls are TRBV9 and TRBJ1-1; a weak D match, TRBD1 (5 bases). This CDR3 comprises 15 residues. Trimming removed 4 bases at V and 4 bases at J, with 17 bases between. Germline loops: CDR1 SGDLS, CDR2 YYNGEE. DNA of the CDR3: TGTGCCAGCAGCCTCAACTGGGATGGGGCCACTGAAGCTTTCTTT. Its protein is CASSLNWDGATEAFF. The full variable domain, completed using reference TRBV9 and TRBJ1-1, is DSGVTQTPKHLITATGQRVTLRCSPRSGDLSVYWYQQSLDQGLQFLIQYYNGEERAKGNILERFSAQQFPDLHSELNLSSLELGDSALYFCASSLNWDGATEAFFGQGTRLTVV.

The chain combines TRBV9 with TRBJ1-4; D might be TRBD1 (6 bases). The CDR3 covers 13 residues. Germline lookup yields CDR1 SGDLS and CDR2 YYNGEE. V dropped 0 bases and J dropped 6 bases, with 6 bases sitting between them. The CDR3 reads CASSVAGDEKLFF. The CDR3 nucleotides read TGTGCCAGCAGCGTAGCAGGGGATGAAAAACTGTTTTTT. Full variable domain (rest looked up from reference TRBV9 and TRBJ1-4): DSGVTQTPKHLITATGQRVTLRCSPRSGDLSVYWYQQSLDQGLQFLIQYYNGEERAKGNILERFSAQQFPDLHSELNLSSLELGDSALYFCASSVAGDEKLFFGSGTQLSVL.

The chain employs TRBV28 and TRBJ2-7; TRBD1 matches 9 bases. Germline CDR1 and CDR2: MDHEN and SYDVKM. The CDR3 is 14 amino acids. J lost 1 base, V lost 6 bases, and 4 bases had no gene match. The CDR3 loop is CASRPTGGSYEQYF. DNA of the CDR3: TGTGCCAGCAGACCGACAGGGGGTTCCTACGAGCAGTACTTC.

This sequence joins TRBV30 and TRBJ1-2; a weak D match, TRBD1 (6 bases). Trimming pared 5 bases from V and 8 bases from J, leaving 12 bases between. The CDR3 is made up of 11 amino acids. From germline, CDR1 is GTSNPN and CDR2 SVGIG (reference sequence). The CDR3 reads CAWDTGSGYTF. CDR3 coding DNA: TGTGCCTGGGATACAGGGAGCGGCTACACCTTC.